This TCR beta chain was recorded in a study of regulatory T cells in long-lasting Graves disease. As for time point: newly diagnosed GD, antithyroid drugs for less than 3 months. The TCR library was made from RNA extracted from PBMCs. This clonotype was recorded many times. Its matching antigen is unknown. The study's findings and limits: Preferential use of TRBV28, TRBJ1-2 and TRBJ2-5 was seen in persistent disease. Possibly, accuracy suffered from the small sample size. Persistent Graves' patients showed less TCR diversity than newly diagnosed ones. In persistent patients, shared public clonotypes (approximately 3,000) outnumbered those in new patients (around 1,000).

This CDR3 has 14 amino acids. V was pared by 0 bases and J by 4 bases, with 10 bases between. Looked up from germline, CDR1 is GTSNPN and CDR2 is SVGIG (reference sequence). Construction of the TCR beta libraries employed iRepertoire HTBI primers in conjunction with Arm-PCR of CDR3 regions. From the multiplex PCR reads, TCRdb called clonotypes with MiXCR, one entry per CDR3 protein. The data show a few hundred thousand distinct CDR3 sequences, about a sixth seen once. The chain carries TRBV30 and TRBJ1-3; D is unclear. The sequenced sample was peripheral blood mononuclear cells (PBMCs), obtained at new diagnosis, from a patient treated with antithyroid drugs. The receptor was derived from a female donor with Graves disease. The CDR3 sequence: CAWSVLVTGNTIYF. In DNA form, the CDR3 reads TGTGCCTGGAGTGTACTCGTAACGGGAAACACCATATATTTT.